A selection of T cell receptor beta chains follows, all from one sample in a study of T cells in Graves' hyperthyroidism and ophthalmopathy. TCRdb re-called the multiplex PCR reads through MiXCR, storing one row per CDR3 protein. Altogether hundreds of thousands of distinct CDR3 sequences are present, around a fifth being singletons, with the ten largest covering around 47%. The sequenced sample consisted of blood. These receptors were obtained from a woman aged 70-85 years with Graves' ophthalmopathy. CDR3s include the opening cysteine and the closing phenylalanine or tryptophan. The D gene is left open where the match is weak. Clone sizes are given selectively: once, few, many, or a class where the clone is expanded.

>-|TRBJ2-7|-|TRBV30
TGTGCCTGGAGTGTAAAGACGAGTTCTTCCTACGAGCAGTACTTC
CAWSVKTSSSYEQYF
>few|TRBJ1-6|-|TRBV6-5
TGTGCCAGCAGTTACGAGCCGGGCGGTTCACCCCTCCACTTT
CASSYEPGGSPLHF
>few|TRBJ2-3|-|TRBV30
TGTGCCTGGAGTATCGGGCTAGATACGCAGTATTTT
CAWSIGLDTQYF
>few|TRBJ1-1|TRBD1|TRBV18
TGTGCCAGCTCACCGGGACAGGGGGCGCGGAGGAACACTGAAGCTTTCTTT
CASSPGQGARRNTEAFF
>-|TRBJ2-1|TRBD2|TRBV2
TGTGCCAGGGGACTATACAATGAGCAGTTCTTC
CARGLYNEQFF
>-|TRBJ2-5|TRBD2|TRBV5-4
TGTGCCAGCAGTCGACGAGCCTCGGGACTAGCGGGAGAAGAGACCCAGTACTTC
CASSRRASGLAGEETQYF
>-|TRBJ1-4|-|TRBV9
TGTGCCAGCAGCGTAGGGTGGTCTGGAAAACTGTTTTTT
CASSVGWSGKLFF
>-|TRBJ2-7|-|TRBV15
TGTGCCACCAGCAGAGATATTGGGGAACGTGAGCAGTACTTC
CATSRDIGEREQYF
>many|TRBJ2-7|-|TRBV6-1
TGTGCCAGCACCCCTGGAGGGGAGGGGGTAGACGAGCAGTACTTC
CASTPGGEGVDEQYF
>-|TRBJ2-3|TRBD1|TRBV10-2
TGCGCCAGCGGACAGGCGAAACTCACAGATACGCAGTATTTT
CASGQAKLTDTQYF
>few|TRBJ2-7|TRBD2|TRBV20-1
TGCAGTGCTAACCCCATAGCGGGAGGGCGGAACGAGCAGTACTTC
CSANPIAGGRNEQYF
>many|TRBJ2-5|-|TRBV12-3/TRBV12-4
TGTGCCAGCAGTTTGGGTCGGCGACAAGAGACCCAGTACTTC
CASSLGRRQETQYF
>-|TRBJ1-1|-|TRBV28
TGTGCCAGCAGTTTATTAGGGGGGGCTCTCCCGAACACTGAAGCTTTCTTT
CASSLLGGALPNTEAFF
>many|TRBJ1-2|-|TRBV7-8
TGTGCCAGCAGGCCGGACGGAGGCTATGGGTATGGCTACACCTTC
CASRPDGGYGYGYTF
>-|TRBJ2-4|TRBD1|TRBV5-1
TGCGCCAGCAGCTCCCAGGACAGGGTAAAAAACATTCAGTACTTC
CASSSQDRVKNIQYF
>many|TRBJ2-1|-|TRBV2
TGTGCCAGCAGTGTCAGAACAGTTGACAATGAGCAGTTCTTC
CASSVRTVDNEQFF
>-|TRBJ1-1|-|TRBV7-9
TGTGCCAGCAGCCCGCGAAGTTCGGGGGAGGGTGAAGCTTTCTTT
CASSPRSSGEGEAFF
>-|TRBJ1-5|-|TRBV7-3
TGTGCCAGCAGCACGACGACGAGGCAGGACATCTGTCTCAATCAGCCCCAGCATTTT
CASSTTTRQDICLNQPQHF
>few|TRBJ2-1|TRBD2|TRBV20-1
TGCAGTGCTAGGTTGGCTAGCGGGACGGGAGATGAGCAGTTCTTC
CSARLASGTGDEQFF
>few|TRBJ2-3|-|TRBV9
TGTGCCAGCAGCCCCCTAGGGGACCGCACAGATACGCAGTATTTT
CASSPLGDRTDTQYF
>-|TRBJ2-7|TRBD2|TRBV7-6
TGTGCCAGCACTCAACGGCCTAGCGGCGAGCAGTACTTC
CASTQRPSGEQYF
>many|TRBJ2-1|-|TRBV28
TGTGCCAGCAGGGAGGGCGGGGATTACAATGAGCAGTTCTTC
CASREGGDYNEQFF
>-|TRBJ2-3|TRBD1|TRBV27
TGTGCCAGCAGGCCTATTCCCGACAGGGGGTTTAGAGATACGCAGTATTTT
CASRPIPDRGFRDTQYF
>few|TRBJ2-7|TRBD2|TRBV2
TGTGCCAGCAGCCTTAGCGGGAGGGATGGTGAGCAGTACTTC
CASSLSGRDGEQYF
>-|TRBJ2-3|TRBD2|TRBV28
TGTGCCAGCAATGGCGGGAGGATGCCGGGTACGCAGTATTTT
CASNGGRMPGTQYF
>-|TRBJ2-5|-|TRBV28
TGCGCCAGCAGCCAAGATCGAACGGCGGAAGAGACCCAGTACTTC
CASSQDRTAEETQYF
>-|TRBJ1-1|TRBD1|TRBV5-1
TGCGCCAGCAGCTCGGGACAGCAACAGATGAACACTGAAGCTTTCTTT
CASSSGQQQMNTEAFF
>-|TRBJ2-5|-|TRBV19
TGTGCCAGTATGCAACTAGCAGGGGAGACCCAGTACTTC
CASMQLAGETQYF
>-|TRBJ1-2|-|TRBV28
TGTGCCAGCAGCACTCCTCAGGGTGGCTACACCTTC
CASSTPQGGYTF
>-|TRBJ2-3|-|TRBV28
TGTGCCAGCAGTTCTTACCCACCGGGAGTCGGGACAGATACGCAGTATTTT
CASSSYPPGVGTDTQYF
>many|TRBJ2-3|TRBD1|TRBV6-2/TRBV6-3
TGTGCCAGCAGCTCAACCGGGACAGGGGGAATCGGGACGCAGTATTTT
CASSSTGTGGIGTQYF
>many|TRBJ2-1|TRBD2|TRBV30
TGTGCCTGGAGCTTAGCGGGAACATACAATGAGCAGTTCTTC
CAWSLAGTYNEQFF
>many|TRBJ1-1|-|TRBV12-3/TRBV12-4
TGTGCCAGCAGTAGACCTGGGACGGTGAACACTGAAGCTTTCTTT
CASSRPGTVNTEAFF
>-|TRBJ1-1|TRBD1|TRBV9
TGTGCCAGCAGCGCGGGACAGGGCATAGAAGCTTTCTTT
CASSAGQGIEAFF
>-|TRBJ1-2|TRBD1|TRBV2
TGTGCCAGCATTGACCCCAACAGGGGGCATGGGGGCTACACCTTC
CASIDPNRGHGGYTF
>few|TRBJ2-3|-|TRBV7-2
TGTGCCAGCAGCCAAGTCCCAGGCACAGATACGCAGTATTTT
CASSQVPGTDTQYF
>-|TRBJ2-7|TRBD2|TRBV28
TGTGCCAGCAGCCTACTACTAGCGGGATATCATGAGCAGTACTTC
CASSLLLAGYHEQYF
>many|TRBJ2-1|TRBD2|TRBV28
TGTGCCAGCCCCCCTTCCCTAGCGGCGACATACAATGAGCAGTTCTTC
CASPPSLAATYNEQFF
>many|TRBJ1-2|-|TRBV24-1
TGTGCCACCAGTGACTGGGACACCCCCTCGGAAGGCTACACCTTC
CATSDWDTPSEGYTF
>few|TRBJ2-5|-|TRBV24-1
TGTGCCACCAGTGATGGCCTCCTTGAGACCCAGTACTTC
CATSDGLLETQYF
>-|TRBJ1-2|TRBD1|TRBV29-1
TGCAGCGTTGACGGGACAGATGGCTACACCTTC
CSVDGTDGYTF
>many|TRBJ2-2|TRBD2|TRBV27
TGTGCCAGCAGTATACTAGCGGGAGTTGTCGGGGAGCTGTTTTTT
CASSILAGVVGELFF
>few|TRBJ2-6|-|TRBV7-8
TGTGCCAGCAGTCTTAGACGGGCTGGGGCCAACGTCCTGACTTTC
CASSLRRAGANVLTF
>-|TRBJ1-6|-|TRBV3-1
TGTGCCAGCAGCCAAGCCAACCTGGGAGGAGGGCCCCTCCACTTT
CASSQANLGGGPLHF
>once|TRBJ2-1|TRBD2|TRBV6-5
TGTGCCAGCAGTTATAGGACTAGCGGGTTTCGACAAAGCTCCTACAATGAGCAGTTCTTC
CASSYRTSGFRQSSYNEQFF
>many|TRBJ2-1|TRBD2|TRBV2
TGTGCCAGCAGCCGGACTAGCGGGAGGGTCAAGGAGCAGTTCTTC
CASSRTSGRVKEQFF
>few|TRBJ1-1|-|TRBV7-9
TGTGCCAGCAGCAGTTTTCAGGGAACTGAAGCTTTCTTT
CASSSFQGTEAFF
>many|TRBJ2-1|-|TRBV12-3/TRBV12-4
TGTGCCAGCAGTTTGATCGTTCTGGCAGGGCTTTCCTACAATGAGCAGTTCTTC
CASSLIVLAGLSYNEQFF
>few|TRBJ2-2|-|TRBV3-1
TGTGCCAGCAGCCAAACCTATACCAACACCGGGGAGCTGTTTTTT
CASSQTYTNTGELFF